Below, one TCR beta chain is given with its context. This clonotype was counted at least ten times. Its cognate antigen has yet to be identified. Base qualities are not provided; no much larger clone lies one nucleotide away. The entry originates in a study of T cells in Graves' hyperthyroidism and ophthalmopathy (dated by TCRdb to the late 2010s). In the study overall: Peripheral blood was sampled at the time of initial diagnosis, prior to any treatment. Whether ophthalmopathy could be predicted prospectively was tested in an independent validation cohort made up of under 20 hyperthyroidism patients plus 17 patients who later progressed to ophthalmopathy. After sampling, hyperthyroidism patients received methimazole starting at 30 mg daily, and ophthalmopathy patients received high-dose intravenous methylprednisolone. TCR Vbeta CDR3 sequencing of roughly 140 peripheral blood samples (over 40 ophthalmopathy, about 75 hyperthyroidism and around 17 progressor patients) is reported in the paper. The approximately 100 discovery patients were randomly divided into training and test sets at a 7:3 ratio. TCR V-J signatures able to tell the groups apart were searched for in a discovery cohort of 100 or so patients, of whom more than 40 had Graves' ophthalmopathy and 55 to 65 had stable Graves' hyperthyroidism. In addition, the study compared T-cell repertoires in thyroid tissue and in blood from five or six Graves' hyperthyroidism patients.

Based on the germline V gene, the CDR1 and CDR2 sequences are SGHTA and FQGNSA. From its cysteine to its phenylalanine, the CDR3 spans 20 amino acids. This entry keeps only the CDR3 DNA: 60 bases, framed from base 1. Trimming leaves V shorter by 4 bases and J shorter by 3 bases, with the junction holding 21 bases beyond the gene matches. The study at large found these results: Ophthalmopathy was separated from stable hyperthyroidism by a 13 V-J signature model, with 85% to 90% sensitivity and about 81% specificity obtained in cross-validation and 80%/75% obtained in testing. Most expanded thyroid clonotypes (frequency above 0.001) were also detected in blood, a finding suggesting that blood repertoires may reflect thyroid immune responses. Sample size was not statistically predetermined, and blinding of investigators to group allocation was not performed. In validation, the model predicted progression to ophthalmopathy with around 71% sensitivity and roughly 75% specificity, a median of approximately 6.7 months before onset.

Moderately to severely active disease, a Clinical Activity Score of at least 3, a NOSPECS grade of at least 4, and a duration under 3 months were present in ophthalmopathy patients. Exclusion was applied to patients with uncontrolled infections, other autoimmune diseases, pregnancy or lactation. Clinical symptoms, serum thyroxine and TRAb, thyroid ultrasound, and orbital computed tomography formed the basis for the diagnoses. PBMCs were separated from approximately 9.9 ml of fresh peripheral blood using Ficoll-Paque density gradient centrifugation. Total RNA was extracted using Trizol reagent, and RNA quality was assessed on an Agilent 2100 Bioanalyzer. Amplification of TCR beta CDR3 regions was carried out from RNA transcripts. The first round of RT-PCR for the TCR CDR3 was performed with the HTBI primer set and the Qiagen OneStep RT-PCR kit. Libraries were constructed in a second round of multiplex PCR, after which size selection and purification were carried out. Paired-end sequencing of the libraries was performed with 100 bp reads on an Illumina HiSeq2000. For the original study's pipeline: Raw data were processed with SOAPnuke, discarding reads with adapters, uncalled bases, mean Phred below 15, or no exact constant-primer or identifier match. High-quality paired reads were merged with COPE v1.2.5, and unique nucleotide sequences were defined as clonotypes. MiTCR v1.1 was used to align the clonotypes against IMGT TRBV, TRBD and TRBJ reference segments. The analysis included only V-J combinations with a frequency above 0.0001, which together covered roughly 99% of the repertoires. A TCS score was defined as the ratio of F50 (clonal expansion) to E x V (chaos), with BLOSUM62-based TCRdist applied between CDR3 peptides within each V-J. Welch's t-statistics and random forest reduced around 550 V-J features to 13, which were used in a naive Bayes classifier (R e1071). Clones were called with MiXCR by TCRdb after fastp trimmed the public reads at Q25, and only in-frame beta chains were retained. A single entry per CDR3 protein holds the most common genes and DNA from its merged rows. Clone size and V and J calls follow TCRdb, not the original study. Recorded for this sample are approximately 400,000 distinct CDR3 sequences; around an eighth of them occurred a single time. Approximately 27% of the sample comes from the top ten.

The rearrangement joined TRBV7-2 to TRBJ2-5; a stretch of 9 junction bases matches TRBD2. This TCR was recovered from a man aged 45-65 years with Graves' ophthalmopathy. Sequencing input: blood. The DNA reads as follows: TGTGCCAGCAGCTCGCGAGGCCAGGGACTAGCAAGGACTGTTGAAGAGACCCAGTACTTC. Its translation is CASSSRGQGLARTVEETQYF.